The 14 T cell receptor beta chains below all came from one sample that was sequenced in a study of blood T cell repertoires in COVID-19. Some clones are missing from TCRdb's copy, which holds only in-frame ones; the method was immunoSEQ multiplex PCR. This sample has 70,000 to 85,000 clones, with roughly 82% found just once. Sequencing was done on a sample of peripheral blood. These receptors were obtained from a human donor in a cohort sampled during active COVID-19.

The gene calls are TRBV6-5 and TRBJ2-2, with D perhaps TRBD2 (5 bases). Per the germline V gene, CDR1 is MNHEY and CDR2 is SVGAGI. The CDR3 is 14 amino acids. Trimming pared 5 bases from V and 2 bases from J, leaving 9 bases between. CDR3 DNA sequence: TGTGCCAGCAGTCTAGCCGCAAACACCGGGGAGCTGTTTTTT. Amino acids: CASSLAANTGELFF.

The chain couples TRBV28 to TRBJ2-1, with TRBD2 identical over 12 bases. Germline V gene lookup returns CDR1 MDHEN and CDR2 SYDVKM. The CDR3 sequence is 20 residues long. After removal of 2 bases from V and 0 bases from J, the junction contained 11 bases not matched to a gene. The CDR3 sequence: CASSLGPGLAGPSSYNEQFF. The CDR3 DNA follows: TGTGCCAGCAGTTTAGGGCCGGGACTAGCGGGCCCAAGCTCCTACAATGAGCAGTTCTTC.

The chain has TRBV12-3 or TRBV12-4 and TRBJ2-1, with no clear D. With 5 bases removed from V and 3 bases from J, the gap between germline ends came to 5 bases. CDR3 length equals 12 residues. The chain's CDR3 is CASSPNYNEQFF. CDR3 DNA sequence: TGTGCCAGCAGTCCCAACTACAATGAGCAGTTCTTC.

The V gene is TRBV5-4, the J gene TRBJ1-1; 7 positions match TRBD1. CDR1 is SGHNT, CDR2 YYREEE, per germline (reference sequence). The V gene end was trimmed by 0 bases and the J gene end by 1 base; junction bases not matched to a gene: 6. The CDR3 loop spans 16 amino acids. The CDR3 DNA sequence: TGTGCCAGCAGCTTGGGGGGCAACAGGGGGAACACTGAAGCTTTCTTT. Encoded protein: CASSLGGNRGNTEAFF.

This rearrangement joins TRBV7-2 to TRBJ2-1; D might be TRBD1 (6 bases). Germline assignment: CDR1 SGHTA and CDR2 FQGNSA. V was shortened by 8 bases and J by 1 base, with 18 bases between the two germline ends. This CDR3 contains 16 residues. Written as DNA, the CDR3 is TGTGCCAGCGGGGCCCAGGGGAGAAGTTCCTACAATGAGCAGTTCTTC. This codes for CASGAQGRSSYNEQFF.

The chain links TRBV27 to TRBJ2-7; D might be TRBD2 (7 bases). Trimming took off 8 bases at V and 3 bases at J, with 17 bases between the two ends. This CDR3 is built from 14 residues. Germline V gene sequence: CDR1 MNHEY, CDR2 SMNVEV (reference sequence). CDR3 DNA sequence: TGTGCCAGCTCCTTTCGGGGGGCGGGCTACGAGCAGTACTTC. Its protein is CASSFRGAGYEQYF.

The chain couples TRBV15 to TRBJ2-1; D gene ambiguous. The germline V and J ends were trimmed by 4 bases and 6 bases, with 13 bases remaining between them. Germline V gene data show CDR1 as LNHNV and CDR2 as YYDKDF (reference sequence). The CDR3 sequence is 14 residues long. The CDR3 loop reads CATSKDGSSNEQFF. In DNA form, the CDR3 reads TGTGCCACCAGCAAAGACGGGTCAAGCAATGAGCAGTTCTTC.

The V call is TRBV5-4, the J call TRBJ2-7; D possibly corresponds to TRBD2 (5 bases). Germline values: CDR1 SGHNT, CDR2 YYREEE (reference sequence). The CDR3 has 12 amino acids. Between the trimmed V and J ends, which lost 2 bases and 6 bases, there was a span of 9 bases. CDR3 in DNA: TGTGCCAGCAGCTTAATCGGGGTCGAGCAGTACTTC. Its translation: CASSLIGVEQYF.

This clone was observed at least ten times. The chain links TRBV7-9 to TRBJ1-2; the match to TRBD1 covers 10 bases. V was pared by 6 bases and J by 4 bases, with 11 bases of the junction left unmatched. The CDR3 is 16 residues long. CDR1 SEHNR and CDR2 FQNEAQ come from the germline V gene (reference sequence). The CDR3 here is CASSSGTGERVYGYTF. CDR3 nucleotides: TGTGCCAGCAGTTCCGGGACAGGGGAACGGGTCTATGGCTACACCTTC.

J is TRBJ2-7 and V is TRBV23-1; D unclear. TRBV23-1 is labeled an ORF, and its function is uncertain. This CDR3 is built from 14 residues. Deletions cut 3 bases from V and 2 bases from J, with 11 bases between. DNA of the CDR3: TGCGCCAGCAGTCAGTCTCAGGCCGCCTACGAGCAGTACTTC. Its translation: CASSQSQAAYEQYF.

J is TRBJ1-2 and V is TRBV11-2, with D perhaps TRBD1 (6 bases). Germline lookup yields CDR1 SGHAT and CDR2 FQNNGV. CDR3 length equals 15 residues. V gave up 7 bases and J gave up 0 bases, with 15 bases separating them. The CDR3 loop reads CASNKNRVSNYGYTF. The CDR3 DNA follows: TGTGCCAGCAATAAAAACAGGGTTTCTAACTATGGCTACACCTTC.

This clone was observed a handful of times. The genes are TRBV4-1 and TRBJ2-7, with TRBD1 matching over 10 bases. The CDR3 extends over 14 amino acids. From germline, CDR1 is MGHRA and CDR2 YSYEKL. With 4 bases clipped from V and 5 bases from J, the junction kept 5 bases outside the gene matches. The CDR3 sequence: CASSLRDRGHEQYF. The CDR3 nucleotides read TGCGCCAGCAGCCTTCGGGACAGGGGCCACGAGCAGTACTTC.

The chain uses TRBV30 and TRBJ2-1; TRBD2 agrees at 9 bases. The CDR3 is made up of 16 amino acids. Germline values: CDR1 GTSNPN, CDR2 SVGIG (reference sequence). The trim removed 1 base at V and 4 bases at J, leaving 8 bases unmatched. The CDR3 DNA follows: TGTGCCTGGAGTGATTATAGCGGGGGACCTTACAATGAGCAGTTCTTC. Translating gives CAWSDYSGGPYNEQFF.

The gene calls are TRBV7-9 and TRBJ1-3; no clear D gene. Between the trimmed V and J ends, which lost 5 bases and 0 bases, there was a span of 5 bases. The germline CDR1 and CDR2 sequences are SEHNR and FQNEAQ (reference sequence). There are 13 residues in the CDR3. CDR3 residues: CASSQLSGNTIYF. The CDR3 nucleotides are TGTGCCAGCAGCCAACTCTCTGGAAACACCATATATTTT. Supplemented by reference TRBV7-9 and TRBJ1-3, the full variable domain reads DTGVSQNPRHKITKRGQNVTFRCDPISEHNRLYWYRQTLGQGPEFLTYFQNEAQLEKSRLLSDRFSAERPKGSFSTLEIQRTEQGDSAMYLCASSQLSGNTIYFGEGSWLTVV.